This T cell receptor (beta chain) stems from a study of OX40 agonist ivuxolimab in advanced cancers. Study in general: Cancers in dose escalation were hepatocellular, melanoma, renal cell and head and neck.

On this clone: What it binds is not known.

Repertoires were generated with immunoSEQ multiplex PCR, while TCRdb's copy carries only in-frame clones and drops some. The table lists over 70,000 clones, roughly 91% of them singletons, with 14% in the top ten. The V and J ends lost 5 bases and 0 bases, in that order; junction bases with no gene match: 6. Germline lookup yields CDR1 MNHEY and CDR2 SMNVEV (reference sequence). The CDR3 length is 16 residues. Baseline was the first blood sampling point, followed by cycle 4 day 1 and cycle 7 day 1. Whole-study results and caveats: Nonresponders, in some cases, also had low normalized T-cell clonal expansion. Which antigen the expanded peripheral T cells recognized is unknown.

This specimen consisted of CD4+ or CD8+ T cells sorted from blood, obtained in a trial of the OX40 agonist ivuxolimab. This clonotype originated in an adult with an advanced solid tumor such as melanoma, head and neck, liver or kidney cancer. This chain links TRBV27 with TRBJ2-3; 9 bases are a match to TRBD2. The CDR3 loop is CASSLRTSVSTDTQYF. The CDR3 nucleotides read TGTGCCAGCAGTCTCCGGACTAGCGTTAGCACAGATACGCAGTATTTT.